These 9 T cell receptor beta chains came from one sample sequenced in a study of tumor-infiltrating lymphocytes in primary liver carcinoma (dated by TCRdb to the late 2010s). TRIzol reagent was used to extract blood RNA from unsorted whole blood, while the DNeasy Blood & Tissue kit provided the germline DNA. Sequencing took place on an Illumina HiSeq 2500. TCRbeta-specific cDNA was reverse-transcribed from roughly 500 ng total RNA using a constant-region primer and ProtoScript II reverse transcriptase. TCRbeta libraries were built with three nested multiplex PCR rounds, a slightly modified ARM-PCR procedure. The first two PCR rounds used multiplex TRBV1-TRBV30 forward primers with a Cbeta reverse primer, each for about 10 cycles. TCRdb ran its own pipeline on the public reads, namely fastp trimming at Q25 and MiXCR clone calling, and kept in-frame beta chains. When rows share a CDR3 protein, they turn into one entry using the most common DNA and genes. The sample has 300,000 to 350,000 distinct CDR3 sequences on record, less than 75% of them singletons. The ten biggest clones cover 5.5% to 7% of the sample.

Sequencing was performed on peripheral blood. All receptors come from a man aged 35 to 55 with primary liver carcinoma and hepatitis B virus infection.

This clonotype was seen only a few times. J is TRBJ2-7 and V is TRBV7-9; TRBD2 matches at 7 bases. Germline assignment: CDR1 SEHNR and CDR2 FQNEAQ (reference sequence). The CDR3 covers 14 residues. J gave up 7 bases and V 0 bases, and 6 bases lay outside the gene matches. The CDR3 DNA is TGTGCCAGCAGCTTAGCTGCGGGAGCGCGGGAGCAGTACTTC. Protein: CASSLAAGAREQYF.

As regards this clonotype: At one of its ends the junction is not consistent with the germline gene, which may arise from a read error. The rearrangement joins TRBV6-2 or TRBV6-3 to TRBJ2-5; D is possibly TRBD1 (6 bases). CDR1 is MNHEY and CDR2 is SVGEGT in the germline V gene. The CDR3 is made up of 15 amino acids. CDR3: CASSFVRGWGQTQHF. For the CDR3, the DNA is TGTGCCAGCAGTTTCGTGAGGGGATGGGGGCAGACCCAGCACTTC.

This clonotype showed up just a few times. This clone may be a read error of a much larger clone one base away. The CDR3 sequence: CASSEAHYEQFF. The CDR3 DNA reads as TGTGCCAGCAGTGAGGCTCACTATGAGCAGTTCTTC. The genes are TRBV6-1 and TRBJ2-1; unclear D gene. Trimming took 3 bases from V and 8 from J, leaving 8 bases between them. The CDR3 length is 12 residues. Germline V gives CDR1 MNHNS, CDR2 SASEGT.

J is TRBJ2-3 and V is TRBV5-1; 11 bases map to TRBD2. CDR3 length equals 17 residues. Trimming took 4 bases from V and 3 from J; bases not matched to a gene: 10. Germline V gives CDR1 SGHRS, CDR2 YFSETQ. This chain's CDR3 is CASSRTGTSGGTDTQYF. CDR3 nucleotides: TGCGCCAGCAGCAGGACCGGGACTAGCGGAGGTACAGATACGCAGTATTTT. Using reference TRBV5-1 and TRBJ2-3 for the parts outside the CDR3, the full variable domain is KAGVTQTPRYLIKTRGQQVTLSCSPISGHRSVSWYQQTPGQGLQFLFEYFSETQRNKGNFPGRFSGRQFSNSRSEMNVSTLELGDSALYLCASSRTGTSGGTDTQYFGPGTRLTVL.

About this clonotype itself: The conserved final phenylalanine or tryptophan is absent from the CDR3, which likely points to a read error. The limits of the CDR3 on the DNA are not certain, so only TCRdb's listed CDR3 is given. V gene TRBV21-1 combines with J gene TRBJ2-1; the table's D call, TRBD2, has no DNA check behind it. TRBV21-1 is recorded as a pseudogene. Ends included, the CDR3 has 14 residues. The CDR3 loop is CASSKRKAANEQFL.

Regarding this clonotype: A read error is possible here, since a much larger clone lies one base away. The chain is built from TRBV6-1 and TRBJ1-2, with D unclear. This CDR3 has 15 residues. In germline, CDR1 is MNHNS, CDR2 SASEGT. The CDR3 sequence: CASGEAGAVRYGYTF. The DNA for the CDR3 is TGTGCCAGCGGTGAAGCGGGAGCAGTCCGCTATGGCTACACCTTC.

As to this clonotype: A much larger clone lies one base from this, so it may be a read error. The chain's CDR3 is CASSQSRTSGSEVADTQYF. The CDR3 DNA sequence: TGCGCCAGCAGCCAATCGCGGACTAGCGGGAGCGAGGTAGCAGATACGCAGTATTTT. This chain connects TRBV4-1 to TRBJ2-3, with 13 positions matching TRBD2. The CDR3 sequence is 19 residues long. The ends lost 2 bases at V and 4 bases at J; junction bases unmatched: 12. Looked up from germline, CDR1 is MGHRA and CDR2 is YSYEKL.

This clonotype appeared once. A much more abundant neighbour one base away suggests this may be a read error. The chain couples TRBV4-3 to TRBJ2-3, with 7 positions matching TRBD2. The trim removed 0 bases at V and 4 bases at J, leaving 16 bases unmatched. This CDR3 has 19 amino acids. CDR1 LGHNA and CDR2 YSLEER come from the germline V gene. CDR3 DNA: TGCGCCAGCAGCCAAGATCATTTGGCGGGAGCCGTCAACGCAGATACGCAGTATTTT. Protein sequence: CASSQDHLAGAVNADTQYF.

In its sample, this clonotype was seen once. With a much larger clone just one base away, this may be a read error. V gene TRBV29-1 combines with J gene TRBJ2-7; perhaps TRBD1 as D (6 bases). The CDR3 loop spans 14 amino acids. Trimming pared 5 bases from V and 6 bases from J, leaving 20 bases between. Germline V gives CDR1 SQVTM, CDR2 ANQGSEA. The CDR3 sequence: CSVSGTIPKSEQYF. CDR3 nucleotide sequence: TGCAGCGTTTCCGGGACAATCCCTAAAAGCGAGCAGTACTTC.